The clone carrying this T cell receptor (beta chain) appeared a few times. The data originate from a study of human T cells and chemical hapten exposure. At the level of the study: In the approximately 24-week study, patients were dosed weekly with diphenylcyclopropenone on the scalp throughout.

Each cDNA molecule in the library carried unique molecular identifiers. TCRdb re-derived calls from the RACE reads in MiXCR, one entry per CDR3 protein. The sample records more than 300,000 distinct CDR3 sequences, 4% to 6% being singletons. The time point is: pre-sensitization, week 0. Treatment here: therapeutic diphenylcyclopropenone sensitization with weekly scalp DPC. Germline V gene data show CDR1 as SGHDT and CDR2 as YYEEEE. Between the trimmed V and J ends, which lost 0 bases and 8 bases, there was a span of 14 bases. The CDR3 has 14 residues. The J gene is TRBJ1-2, the V gene TRBV5-6; D perhaps matches TRBD1 (5 bases). The sample in question was whole blood, obtained in connection with sensitization to the hapten diphenylcyclopropenone (DPC). This sequence originates from a woman aged 45 to 65 with alopecia areata. Some clones in this sample may be carry-over from other donors' samples. The CDR3 sequence is CASSLEFQGGGYTF. The DNA of the CDR3 is TGTGCCAGCAGCTTGGAGTTCCAGGGAGGAGGCTACACCTTC.